These 25 T cell receptor beta chains came from one sample sequenced in a study of blood T cell repertoires in COVID-19. TCRdb keeps only in-frame clones here, not all; method: immunoSEQ multiplex PCR. The sample lists roughly 78,000 clones, approximately 86% occurring once. Sequencing was carried out using peripheral blood. All receptors come from a woman in her sixties or seventies with acute or convalescent COVID-19.

This chain uses TRBV3-1 (or the pseudogene TRBV3-2) with TRBJ1-1, with 8 bases matching TRBD1. CDR3 length: 16 residues. Trimming took 4 bases from V and 0 from J; bases not matched to a gene: 7. Germline loops: CDR1 LGHDT, CDR2 YNNKEL (reference sequence). The CDR3 is CASSPRTGLLNTEAFF. As DNA, the CDR3 is TGTGCCAGCAGCCCCCGGACAGGGCTGTTGAACACTGAAGCTTTCTTT.

The chain joins TRBV18 to TRBJ1-1; D remains unclear. Germline assignment: CDR1 KGHSH and CDR2 LQKENI. V was cut by 3 bases and J by 1 base, with 9 bases left in between. This CDR3 has 14 residues. CDR3 coding DNA: TGTGCCAGCTCACCCGGACTGTCGAACACTGAAGCTTTCTTT. This encodes CASSPGLSNTEAFF.

This clone was counted a few times. The J gene is TRBJ1-5, the V gene TRBV19, with TRBD1 matching over 9 bases. The CDR3 totals 18 residues. V trimming: 1 base; J trimming: 4 bases; junction bases outside the gene matches: 11. Germline CDR1 reads LNHDA; CDR2 reads SQIVND (reference sequence). The CDR3 here is CASSIGSSGQGKNQPQHF. The CDR3 coding sequence is TGTGCCAGTAGTATAGGTTCCTCGGGACAGGGAAAGAATCAGCCCCAGCATTTT.

In DNA, the CDR3 is TGTGCCAGCAGCTTCGTCGGCAGGGTAGGGTACGAGCAGTACTTC. This encodes CASSFVGRVGYEQYF. This chain links TRBV7-2 with TRBJ2-7, with a possible D match to TRBD1 (5 bases). Trimming removed 3 bases at V and 4 bases at J, with 16 bases between. From germline, CDR1 is SGHTA and CDR2 FQGNSA. The CDR3 is 15 residues long.

J is TRBJ1-5 and V is TRBV12-3 or TRBV12-4; 7 bases line up with TRBD1. After removal of 7 bases from V and 6 bases from J, the junction contained 6 bases not matched to a gene. The CDR3 loop spans 13 amino acids. CDR3 DNA sequence: TGTGCCAGCAACATGGGACAGCGTCAGCCCCAGCATTTT. It translates to CASNMGQRQPQHF.

The chain is built from TRBV10-3 and TRBJ1-6; 8 nucleotides match TRBD1. In germline, CDR1 is ENHRY, CDR2 SYGVKD. Trimming at V came to 10 bases and at J to 5 bases, leaving 4 bases not matched to a gene. The CDR3 covers 13 residues. CDR3 bases: TGTGCCACAATGACAGGGGATAATTCACCCCTCCACTTT. It yields the protein CATMTGDNSPLHF.

This clone was found a few times. The same CDR3 is also encoded by other DNA sequences in this sample. The chain is built from TRBV7-2 and TRBJ1-1; TRBD1 might be the D (5 bases). CDR1 and CDR2 from the germline V gene are SGHTA and FQGNSA. CDR3 size: 15 residues. The V gene lost 3 bases and the J gene lost 0 bases, with 11 bases spanning the gap. The CDR3 spells CASSLGQIMNTEAFF. The CDR3 bases are TGTGCCAGCAGCTTGGGGCAGATTATGAACACTGAAGCTTTCTTT.

This clone was seen only a few times. This chain links TRBV3-1 (or the pseudogene TRBV3-2) with TRBJ2-7; perhaps TRBD1 as D (5 bases). Germline-derived CDR1 and CDR2 are LGHDT and YNNKEL (reference sequence). This CDR3 spans 12 amino acids. This chain's CDR3 is CAKTVGIYEQYF. The CDR3 region has the DNA TGTGCTAAGACAGTGGGGATCTACGAGCAGTACTTC.

This clone is a singleton in its sample. V usage is TRBV2 and J usage is TRBJ2-2, with a possible D match to TRBD1 (5 bases). Trimming removed 2 bases at V and 1 base at J, with 11 bases between. The CDR3 covers 16 residues. Germline V CDR1 and CDR2: SNHLY, FYNNEI. In DNA form, the CDR3 reads TGTGCCAGCAGTGAATTAGGGGCCCTGAACACCGGGGAGCTGTTTTTT. It yields the protein CASSELGALNTGELFF.

V usage is TRBV7-9 and J usage is TRBJ1-1, with TRBD1 matching over 8 bases. The V gene end was trimmed by 0 bases and the J gene end by 8 bases; junction bases not matched to a gene: 8. Germline CDR1 reads SEHNR; CDR2 reads FQNEAQ (reference sequence). The CDR3 is 15 amino acids. CDR3 sequence (DNA): TGTGCCAGCAGCTTAGCGCCGGGACAGGCTGCGGAAGCTTTCTTT. Its translation is CASSLAPGQAAEAFF.

Details on this clone: One junction end disagrees with the germline gene, perhaps due to a read error. The CDR3 DNA is TGTGCCCGGAGCGGGAGGAACACCGGGGAGCTGTTTTTT. Translated, it gives CARSGRNTGELFF. The chain carries TRBV30 and TRBJ2-2; the match to TRBD2 covers 8 bases. The germline gives CDR1 GTSNPN, CDR2 SVGIG (reference sequence). The CDR3 extends over 13 amino acids.

The chain employs TRBV18 and TRBJ2-1, with D unclear. Germline loops: CDR1 KGHSH, CDR2 LQKENI. V was cut by 3 bases and J by 5 bases, with 8 bases left in between. The CDR3 length is 13 residues. This chain's CDR3 is CASSPRSHNEQFF. CDR3 DNA: TGTGCCAGCTCACCGCGTAGTCACAATGAGCAGTTCTTC.

This clone was seen a single time. The J gene is TRBJ1-2, the V gene TRBV7-2; 8 bases agree with TRBD1. This CDR3 has 13 amino acids. V gave up 8 bases and J gave up 4 bases; unmatched junction bases: 6. Germline loops: CDR1 SGHTA, CDR2 FQGNSA. CDR3 protein: CASLGQDFYGYTF. CDR3 nucleotides: TGTGCCAGCTTGGGACAGGATTTCTATGGCTACACCTTC.

The V call is TRBV9, the J call TRBJ1-6, with D perhaps TRBD1 (5 bases). Trimming pared 3 bases from V and 7 bases from J, leaving 11 bases between. The length of the CDR3 is 14 residues. CDR1 is SGDLS, CDR2 YYNGEE, per germline. CDR3 nucleotide sequence: TGTGCCAGCAGCGCGGGACTGGTCAATTCACCCCTCCACTTT. Residues: CASSAGLVNSPLHF.

This rearrangement joins TRBV29-1 to TRBJ2-1, with a weak D call TRBD2 (6 bases). The germline CDR1 and CDR2 sequences are SQVTM and ANQGSEA. The V gene lost 6 bases and the J gene lost 9 bases, with 15 bases spanning the gap. The CDR3 runs 12 residues. CDR3 DNA: TGCAGCGTGATCCGGACTAAGGGTGAGCAGTTCTTC. It translates to CSVIRTKGEQFF.

V gene TRBV6-4 combines with J gene TRBJ1-6; 7 nucleotides align to TRBD1. V shed 7 bases, J shed 10 bases, and the junction held 13 bases outside the gene matches. The length of the CDR3 is 15 residues. Germline CDR1 MRHNA, CDR2 SNTAGT. The CDR3 sequence is CASNGRRTGGSPLHF. The CDR3 nucleotides read TGTGCCAGCAATGGACGTAGGACAGGAGGGTCACCCCTCCACTTT.

The chain uses TRBV2 and TRBJ1-5; tentatively, D is TRBD1 (6 bases). The CDR3 has 14 amino acids. The germline gives CDR1 SNHLY, CDR2 FYNNEI. V was trimmed by 4 bases and J by 6 bases, leaving 13 bases between them. This chain's CDR3 is CASSAQGLSQPQHF. The CDR3 nucleotides are TGTGCCAGCAGTGCTCAGGGGCTATCTCAGCCCCAGCATTTT. Complete variable domain (other parts from reference TRBV2 and TRBJ1-5): EPEVTQTPSHQVTQMGQEVILRCVPISNHLYFYWYRQILGQKVEFLVSFYNNEISEKSEIFDDQFSVERPDGSNFTLKIRSTKLEDSAMYFCASSAQGLSQPQHFGDGTRLSIL.

V and J are TRBV19 and TRBJ2-5; 11 nucleotides agree with TRBD1. The V and J ends lost 5 bases and 4 bases, in that order; junction bases with no gene match: 3. Germline assignment: CDR1 LNHDA and CDR2 SQIVND (reference sequence). This CDR3 is 14 amino acids long. Here the CDR3 reads CASSEGTGGETQYF. For the CDR3, the DNA is TGTGCCAGTAGTGAGGGGACAGGGGGAGAGACCCAGTACTTC.

The chain is built from TRBV6-5 and TRBJ2-7, with 14 positions matching TRBD2. The CDR3 length is 15 residues. V gave up 6 bases and J gave up 6 bases; unmatched junction bases: 7. Germline-derived CDR1 and CDR2 are MNHEY and SVGAGI. CDR3: CASSRLAGGTGEQYF. CDR3 nucleotides: TGTGCCAGCAGCCGACTAGCGGGAGGGACTGGCGAGCAGTACTTC.

V usage is TRBV7-9 and J usage is TRBJ1-1; 9 bases are a match to TRBD1. CDR1 is SEHNR and CDR2 is FQNEAQ in the germline V gene (reference sequence). This CDR3 contains 17 residues. With 3 bases clipped from V and 6 bases from J, the junction kept 14 bases outside the gene matches. Here the CDR3 reads CASSFPRDRVWGAEAFF. The CDR3 DNA sequence: TGTGCCAGCAGCTTCCCCCGGGACAGGGTTTGGGGGGCTGAAGCTTTCTTT.

The chain has TRBV7-6 and TRBJ1-5; tentatively, D is TRBD1 (6 bases). This CDR3 has 16 amino acids. Trimming shortened V by 1 base and J by 0 bases, and 10 bases separated the two germline ends. Germline V lookup: CDR1 SGHVS, CDR2 FNYEAQ. The DNA of the CDR3 is TGTGCCAGCAGCTTAGGGGGGCCTTATAGCAATCAGCCCCAGCATTTT. It yields the protein CASSLGGPYSNQPQHF.

The J gene is TRBJ2-3, the V gene TRBV28, with TRBD2 matching over 8 bases. Looked up from germline, CDR1 is MDHEN and CDR2 is SYDVKM. V shed 4 bases, J shed 2 bases, and the junction held 5 bases outside the gene matches. The CDR3 spans 15 residues. The CDR3 nucleotides read TGTGCCAGCAGTTCCTTAGCGGGGATCACAGATACGCAGTATTTT. Amino acid sequence: CASSSLAGITDTQYF.

This clone was picked up one time. The chain has TRBV28 and TRBJ1-5, with 7 bases matching TRBD1. Trimming cost V 5 bases and J 5 bases; bases outside gene matches: 6. In germline, CDR1 is MDHEN, CDR2 SYDVKM. The CDR3 runs 14 residues. The CDR3 is CASSKTGKDQPQHF. CDR3 nucleotide sequence: TGTGCCAGCAGTAAGACAGGGAAAGATCAGCCCCAGCATTTT.

This clone was counted many times. This chain links TRBV5-5 with TRBJ1-3; 9 nucleotides match TRBD1. This CDR3 has 15 amino acids. CDR1 and CDR2 from the germline V gene are SGHKS and YYEKEE (reference sequence). With 0 bases clipped from V and 2 bases from J, the junction kept 0 bases outside the gene matches. The CDR3 bases are TGTGCCAGCAGCTTGGGGGACAGGGCTGGAAACACCATATATTTT. Protein: CASSLGDRAGNTIYF.

The chain links TRBV27 to TRBJ2-2; the match to TRBD2 covers 10 bases. The length of the CDR3 is 16 residues. The germline CDR1 and CDR2 sequences are MNHEY and SMNVEV (reference sequence). J lost 6 bases, V lost 5 bases, and 9 bases had no gene match. CDR3 sequence (DNA): TGTGCCAGCAGTCTCTTCAGCGGGAGGGCCGCCGGGGAGCTGTTTTTT. Translated, it gives CASSLFSGRAAGELFF.